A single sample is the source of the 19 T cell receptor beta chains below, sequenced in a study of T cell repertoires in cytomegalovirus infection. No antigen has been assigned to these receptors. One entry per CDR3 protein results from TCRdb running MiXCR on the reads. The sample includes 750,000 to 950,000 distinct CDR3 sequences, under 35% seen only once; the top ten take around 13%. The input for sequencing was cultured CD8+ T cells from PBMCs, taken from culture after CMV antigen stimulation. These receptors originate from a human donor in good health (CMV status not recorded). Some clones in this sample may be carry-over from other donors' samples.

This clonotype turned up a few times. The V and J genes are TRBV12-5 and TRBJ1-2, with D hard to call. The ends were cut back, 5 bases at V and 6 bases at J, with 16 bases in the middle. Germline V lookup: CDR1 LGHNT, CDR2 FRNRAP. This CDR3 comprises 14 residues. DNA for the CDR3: TGTGCTAGTGGTCCGGGAGGCAGGAGGGATGGCTACACCTTC. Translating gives CASGPGGRRDGYTF.

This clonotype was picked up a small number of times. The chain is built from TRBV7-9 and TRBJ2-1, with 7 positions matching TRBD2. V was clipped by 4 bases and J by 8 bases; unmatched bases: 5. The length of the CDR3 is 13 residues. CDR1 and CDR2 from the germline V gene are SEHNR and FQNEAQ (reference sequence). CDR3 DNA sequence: TGTGCCAGCAGCTGGTCGGGGGGACATGAGCAGTTCTTC. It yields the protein CASSWSGGHEQFF.

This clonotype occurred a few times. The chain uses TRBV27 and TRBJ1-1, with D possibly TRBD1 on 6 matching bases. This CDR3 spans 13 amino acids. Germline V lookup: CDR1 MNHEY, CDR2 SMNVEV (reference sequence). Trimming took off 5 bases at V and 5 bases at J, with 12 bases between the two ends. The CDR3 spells CASSTGSRTEAFF. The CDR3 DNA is TGTGCCAGCAGTACAGGGAGTCGGACTGAAGCTTTCTTT.

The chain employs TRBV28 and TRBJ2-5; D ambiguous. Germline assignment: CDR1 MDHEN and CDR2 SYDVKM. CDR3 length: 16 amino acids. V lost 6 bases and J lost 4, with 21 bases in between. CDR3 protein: CASSSYGFEEGETQYF. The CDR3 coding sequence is TGTGCCAGCAGCTCTTATGGCTTTGAAGAAGGAGAGACCCAGTACTTC.

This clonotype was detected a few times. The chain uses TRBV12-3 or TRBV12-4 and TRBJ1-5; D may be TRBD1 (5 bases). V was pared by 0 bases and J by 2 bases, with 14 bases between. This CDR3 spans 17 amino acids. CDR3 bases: TGTGCCAGCAGTTTAGCGGGGCAGGGAGGTCGCAATCAGCCCCAGCATTTT. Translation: CASSLAGQGGRNQPQHF.

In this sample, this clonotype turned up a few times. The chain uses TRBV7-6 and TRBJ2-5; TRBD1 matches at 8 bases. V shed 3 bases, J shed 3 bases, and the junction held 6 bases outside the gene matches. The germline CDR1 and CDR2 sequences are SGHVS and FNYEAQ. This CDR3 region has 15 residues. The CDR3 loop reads CASSFLGQAKETQYF. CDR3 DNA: TGTGCCAGCAGCTTTCTGGGACAGGCGAAAGAGACCCAGTACTTC.

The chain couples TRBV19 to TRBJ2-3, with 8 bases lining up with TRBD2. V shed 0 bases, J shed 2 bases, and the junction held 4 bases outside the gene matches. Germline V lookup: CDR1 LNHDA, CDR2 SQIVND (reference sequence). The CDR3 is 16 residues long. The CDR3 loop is CASSIEGGGNTDTQYF. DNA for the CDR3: TGTGCCAGTAGTATAGAGGGCGGGGGGAACACAGATACGCAGTATTTT.

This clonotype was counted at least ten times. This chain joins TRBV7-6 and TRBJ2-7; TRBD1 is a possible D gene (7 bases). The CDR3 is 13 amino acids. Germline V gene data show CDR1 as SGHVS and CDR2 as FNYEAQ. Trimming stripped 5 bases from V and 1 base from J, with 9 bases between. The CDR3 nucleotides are TGTGCCAGCAGCGCGGGACAGTCCTACGAGCAGTACTTC. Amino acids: CASSAGQSYEQYF.

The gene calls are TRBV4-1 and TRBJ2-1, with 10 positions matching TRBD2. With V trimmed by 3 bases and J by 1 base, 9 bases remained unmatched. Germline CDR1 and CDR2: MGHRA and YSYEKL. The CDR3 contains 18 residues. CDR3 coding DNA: TGCGCCAGCAGCCATAGGCTAGCGGGGGTGATTTCCTACAATGAGCAGTTCTTC. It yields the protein CASSHRLAGVISYNEQFF.

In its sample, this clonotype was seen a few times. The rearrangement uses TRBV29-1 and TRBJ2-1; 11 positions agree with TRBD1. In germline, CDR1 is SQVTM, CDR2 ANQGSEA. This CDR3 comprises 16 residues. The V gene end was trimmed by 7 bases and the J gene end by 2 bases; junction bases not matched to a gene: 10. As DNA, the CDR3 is TGCAGCGCCAACCGCCTGGGACAGGGGGCCTACAATGAGCAGTTCTTC. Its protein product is CSANRLGQGAYNEQFF.

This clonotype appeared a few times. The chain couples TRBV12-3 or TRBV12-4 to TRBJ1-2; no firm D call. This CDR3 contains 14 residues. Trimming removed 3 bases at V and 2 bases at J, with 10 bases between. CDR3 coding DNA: TGTGCCAGCAGTTTTTCGGGCAGAAACTATGGCTACACCTTC. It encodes CASSFSGRNYGYTF.

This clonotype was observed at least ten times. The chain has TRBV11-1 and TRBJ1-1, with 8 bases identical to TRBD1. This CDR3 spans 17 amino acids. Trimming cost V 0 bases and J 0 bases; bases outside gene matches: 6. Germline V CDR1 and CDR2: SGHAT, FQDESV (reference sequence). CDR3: CASSLAPWTGLNTEAFF. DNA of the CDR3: TGTGCCAGCAGCTTAGCGCCCTGGACAGGGCTGAACACTGAAGCTTTCTTT. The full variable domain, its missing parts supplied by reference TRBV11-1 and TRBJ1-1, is EAEVAQSPRYKITEKSQAVAFWCDPISGHATLYWYRQILGQGPELLVQFQDESVVDDSQLPKDRFSAERLKGVDSTLKIQPAELGDSAMYLCASSLAPWTGLNTEAFFGQGTRLTVV.

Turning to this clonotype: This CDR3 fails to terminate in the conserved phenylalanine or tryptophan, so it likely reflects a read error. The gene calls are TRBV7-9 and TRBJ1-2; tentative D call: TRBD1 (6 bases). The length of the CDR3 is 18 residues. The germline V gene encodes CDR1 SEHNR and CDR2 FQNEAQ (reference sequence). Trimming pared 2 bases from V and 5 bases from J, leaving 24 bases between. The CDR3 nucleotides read TGTGCCAGCAGCTTACCCCGCAATACACCTGGACAGCTATATGGCTACACCTCC. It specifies CASSLPRNTPGQLYGYTS.

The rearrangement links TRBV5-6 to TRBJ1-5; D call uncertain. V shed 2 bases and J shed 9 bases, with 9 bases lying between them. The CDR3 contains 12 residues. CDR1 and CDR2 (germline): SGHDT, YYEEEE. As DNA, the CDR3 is TGTGCCAGCAGCTTTAGTGAGGGGCCCCAGCATTTT. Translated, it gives CASSFSEGPQHF. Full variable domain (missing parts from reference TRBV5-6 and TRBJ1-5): DAGVTQSPTHLIKTRGQQVTLRCSPKSGHDTVSWYQQALGQGPQFIFQYYEEEERQRGNFPDRFSGHQFPNYSSELNVNALLLGDSALYLCASSFSEGPQHFGDGTRLSIL.

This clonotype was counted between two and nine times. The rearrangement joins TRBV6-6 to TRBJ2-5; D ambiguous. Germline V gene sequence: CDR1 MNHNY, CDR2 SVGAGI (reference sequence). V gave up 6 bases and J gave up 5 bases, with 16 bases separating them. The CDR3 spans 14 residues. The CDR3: CASSPALPQETQYF. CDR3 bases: TGTGCCAGCAGCCCCGCCCTACCCCAGGAGACCCAGTACTTC.

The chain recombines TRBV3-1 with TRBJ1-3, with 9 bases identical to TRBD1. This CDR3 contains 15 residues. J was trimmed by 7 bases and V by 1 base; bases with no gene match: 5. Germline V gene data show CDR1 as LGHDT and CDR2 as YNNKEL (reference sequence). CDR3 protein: CASSQAGQGSNTIYF. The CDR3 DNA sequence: TGTGCCAGCAGCCAAGCGGGACAGGGTAGTAACACCATATATTTT.

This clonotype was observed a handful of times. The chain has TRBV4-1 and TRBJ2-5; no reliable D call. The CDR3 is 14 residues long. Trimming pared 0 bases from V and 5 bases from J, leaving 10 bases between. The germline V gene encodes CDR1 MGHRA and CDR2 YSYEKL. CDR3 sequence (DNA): TGCGCCAGCAGCCAAGACGAGACTGTGGAGACCCAGTACTTC. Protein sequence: CASSQDETVETQYF.

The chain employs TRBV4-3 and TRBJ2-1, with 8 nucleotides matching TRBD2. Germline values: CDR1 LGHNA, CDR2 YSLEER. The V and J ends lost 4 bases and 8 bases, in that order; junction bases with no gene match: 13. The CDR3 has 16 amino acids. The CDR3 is CASSPIGGGAEDEQFF. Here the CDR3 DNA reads TGCGCCAGCAGCCCCATCGGGGGGGGGGCTGAGGATGAGCAGTTCTTC.

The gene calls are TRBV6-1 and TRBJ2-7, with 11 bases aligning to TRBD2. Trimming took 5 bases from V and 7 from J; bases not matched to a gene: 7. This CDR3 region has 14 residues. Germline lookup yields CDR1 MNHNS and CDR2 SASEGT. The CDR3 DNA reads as TGTGCCAGCAGTCCTAGGGGACTAGCGGTAGAGCAGTACGTC. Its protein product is CASSPRGLAVEQYV.